What follows describes a single TCR beta chain. This sample is part of a study of blood T cells in healthy people across ages. Germline V gene lookup returns CDR1 MNHNS and CDR2 SASEGT. The CDR3 sequence is 14 residues long. PCR was performed a second time for roughly 7 to 12 cycles using a sample-barcoded 5' primer and a J-beta primer mix. TCRdb re-called the 5' RACE reads with MiXCR, one entry per CDR3 protein. In the table there are 890,000 or so distinct CDR3 sequences, 62% of which are singletons. The sample comprised blood. The receptor was isolated from a young man in good health. The gene calls are TRBV6-1 and TRBJ2-7; 7 bases fit TRBD2. The closer fit of TRBJ2-5 to the DNA end suggests the J call may be wrong. The chain's CDR3 is CASRGEGFMKTQYF. Written as DNA, the CDR3 is TGTGCCAGCAGGGGGGAGGGTTTCATGAAGACCCAGTACTTC.